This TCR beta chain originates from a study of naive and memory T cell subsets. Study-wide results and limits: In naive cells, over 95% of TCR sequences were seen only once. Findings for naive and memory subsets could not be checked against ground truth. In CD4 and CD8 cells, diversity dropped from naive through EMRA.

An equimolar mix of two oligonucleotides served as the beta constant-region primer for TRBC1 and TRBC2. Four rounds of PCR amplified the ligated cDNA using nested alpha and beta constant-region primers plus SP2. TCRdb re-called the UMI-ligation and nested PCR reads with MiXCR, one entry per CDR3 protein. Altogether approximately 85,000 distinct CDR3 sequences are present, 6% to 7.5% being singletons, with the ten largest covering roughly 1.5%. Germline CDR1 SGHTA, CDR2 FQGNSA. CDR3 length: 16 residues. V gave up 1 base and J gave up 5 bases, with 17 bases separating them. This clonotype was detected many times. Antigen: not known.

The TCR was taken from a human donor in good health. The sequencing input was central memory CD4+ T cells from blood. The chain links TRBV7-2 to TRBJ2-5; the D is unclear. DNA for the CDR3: TGTGCCAGCAGCTTAGGCATGGGCACCCGTCCGGAGACCCAGTACTTC. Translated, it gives CASSLGMGTRPETQYF.